These T cell receptor beta chains were read from a single sample in a study of follicular helper T cells after annual influenza vaccination. TCRdb's copy holds only in-frame clones and misses some; the assay was immunoSEQ multiplex PCR. The profile shows about 27,000 clones, approximately 81% of them singletons. Sequencing used CXCR5+ CD38- circulating T follicular helper cells from blood, obtained on the day of influenza vaccination. These receptors all stem from an adult who received the influenza vaccine. Each CDR3 is given with its conserved first and last residue. Fields, in order: V gene, J gene, D gene, clone size, CDR3 DNA, CDR3 protein. A D gene is named only where the DNA matches it firmly. Size is stated for part of the rows, as once, few or many counts, or as a class when the clone is expanded.

TRBV5-1,TRBJ1-1,NA,NA,TGCGCCAGCAGGAGCAGGGCGTTTCTGGGGGGAATGAACACTGAAGCTTTCTTT,CASRSRAFLGGMNTEAFF
TRBV11-2,TRBJ1-5,NA,NA,TGTGCCAGCAGCTTGAGTAGCAATCAGCCCCAGCATTTT,CASSLSSNQPQHF
TRBV10-3,TRBJ1-1,TRBD1,few,TGTGCCATCAGTCCCAGGACAGGAGACACTGAAGCTTTCTTT,CAISPRTGDTEAFF
TRBV7-2,TRBJ2-1,TRBD1,NA,TGTGCCAGCAGCTTCCGGAGATGGACAGGGGGAGGTGAGCAGTTCTTC,CASSFRRWTGGGEQFF
TRBV28,TRBJ1-3,NA,NA,TGTGCCAGCAGTTTACATTGGGCGACAGGCTTCTCTGGAAACACCATATATTTT,CASSLHWATGFSGNTIYF
TRBV4-2,TRBJ2-7,NA,NA,TGTGCCAGCAGCCAAGACTTTACGGGATACGAGCAGTACTTC,CASSQDFTGYEQYF
TRBV6-6,TRBJ2-7,NA,few,TGTGCCAGCGCCTTAGACTGGAGCTCCTACGAGCAGTACTTC,CASALDWSSYEQYF
TRBV18,TRBJ2-3,TRBD2,NA,TGTGCCAGCTCACCCGGGACTAGCGGGTCCGGCACAGATACGCAGTATTTT,CASSPGTSGSGTDTQYF
TRBV19,TRBJ2-2,NA,once,TGTGCCAGTAGTAAGTCTAGAACGAACACCGGGGAGCTGTTTTTT,CASSKSRTNTGELFF
TRBV11-2,TRBJ2-7,TRBD1,NA,TGTGCCAGCAGACCGGGGGGACAGGGGGCTAACGAGCAGTACTTC,CASRPGGQGANEQYF
TRBV5-4,TRBJ2-1,TRBD2,NA,TGTGCCAGCAGCCCCCCGCCGGGTGCTAGCGGGACTTACCAGTTCTTC,CASSPPPGASGTYQFF
TRBV5-1,TRBJ2-7,NA,NA,TGCGCCAGCAGCCATAAACAGGGAAGGGGCGAGCAGTACTTC,CASSHKQGRGEQYF
TRBV30,TRBJ1-1,TRBD1,few,TGTGCCGCAGACAGGGGGTTTTTCAACACTGAAGCTTTCTTT,CAADRGFFNTEAFF
TRBV7-9,TRBJ1-2,TRBD1,NA,TGTGCCAGCAGTCGGACAGGTACTCCTAACTATGGCTACACCTTC,CASSRTGTPNYGYTF
TRBV5-1,TRBJ1-1,NA,NA,TGCGCCAGCAGCTTGGCCCCAGGGAGGCAGATGAACACTGAAGCTTTCTTT,CASSLAPGRQMNTEAFF
TRBV19,TRBJ2-4,NA,few,TGTGCCAGTAGTACCAGCAGGAGGGGCATTCAGTACTTC,CASSTSRRGIQYF
TRBV10-1,TRBJ1-5,TRBD1,few,TGCGCCAGCAGGAGGGGACAGGGGTTCAATCAGCCCCAGCATTTT,CASRRGQGFNQPQHF
TRBV11-3,TRBJ2-7,TRBD1,NA,TGTGCCAGCAGCCCGAGGACAGGGGTGGGCGAGCAGTACTTC,CASSPRTGVGEQYF
TRBV6-5,TRBJ2-7,NA,NA,TGTGCCAGCCGCCGGGGACATACATACGAGCAGTACTTC,CASRRGHTYEQYF
TRBV7-2,TRBJ2-1,TRBD1,NA,TGTGCCGGCAGCTTCCGGAGATGGACAGGGGGAGGTGAGCAGTTCTTC,CAGSFRRWTGGGEQFF
TRBV9,TRBJ1-1,NA,NA,TGTGCCAGCAGCGTAGTTGAGGGAACTGAAGCTTTCTTT,CASSVVEGTEAFF
TRBV5-1,TRBJ2-2,NA,NA,TGCGCCAGCAGCTTGGCCCCCAGTGGGGAGGCCGGGGAGCTGTTTTTT,CASSLAPSGEAGELFF
TRBV27,TRBJ2-7,TRBD2,few,TGTGCCAGCAGAAACCTCGGGACTAGCGGGTACGAGCAGTACTTC,CASRNLGTSGYEQYF
TRBV28,TRBJ2-7,NA,NA,TGTGCCAGCGCGCGGGGGCGCGGAAACTCCTACGAGCAGTACTTC,CASARGRGNSYEQYF
TRBV5-4,TRBJ2-2,TRBD1,NA,TGTGCCAGCAGCCAGGGACAGGGCACCGGGGAGCTGTTTTTT,CASSQGQGTGELFF
TRBV19,TRBJ2-3,TRBD1,NA,TGTGCCAGTACAAGGACAGGGTCGTTTAGTAGGACAGATACGCAGTATTTT,CASTRTGSFSRTDTQYF
TRBV7-6,TRBJ2-5,TRBD1,NA,TGTGCCAGCAGCTTAGGGGGGACAGGGGAGACCCAGTACTTC,CASSLGGTGETQYF
TRBV2,TRBJ1-4,NA,NA,TGTGCCAGCAGTGACGACGATCTGAGGGAAAAACTGTTTTTT,CASSDDDLREKLFF
TRBV7-2,TRBJ2-3,TRBD2,NA,TGTGCCAGCAGGCTACCGGGACTAGCGGGGGATACGCAGTATTTT,CASRLPGLAGDTQYF
TRBV19,TRBJ1-5,NA,few,TGTGCCAGTACCAGAGGCTACAGGAGTCATCAGCCCCAGCATTTT,CASTRGYRSHQPQHF
TRBV6-1,TRBJ2-7,NA,NA,TGTGCCAGCAGTGAAGCGTTCGTCGGCAGCGCCTACGAGCAGTACTTC,CASSEAFVGSAYEQYF
TRBV5-1,TRBJ2-1,TRBD1,NA,TGCGCCAGCAGCTTGGAGCAGGGGGCGAGGTATGAGCAGTTCTTC,CASSLEQGARYEQFF
TRBV4-1,TRBJ2-2,TRBD2,NA,TGCGCCAGCAGCCTCTCGGGAGGGGCGACCGGGGAGCTGTTTTTT,CASSLSGGATGELFF
TRBV5-1,TRBJ2-2,NA,NA,TGCGCCAGCAGCTTGCTGTCTCGGCGGGGCACCGGGGAGCTGTTTTTT,CASSLLSRRGTGELFF
TRBV28,TRBJ1-5,TRBD1,few,TGTGCCGCCCTAGAGACAGGGGTCTTGAGCAATCAGCCCCAGCATTTT,CAALETGVLSNQPQHF
TRBV10-3,TRBJ2-2,TRBD1,once,TGTGCCACCCAAAGGGGACAGCAGAACACCGGGGAGCTGTTTTTT,CATQRGQQNTGELFF
TRBV5-1,TRBJ2-7,NA,NA,TGCGCCAGCAGCCGGGACTCCACCTACGAGCAGTACTTC,CASSRDSTYEQYF
TRBV5-1,TRBJ1-3,NA,NA,TGCGCCAGCAGTGATATGAGGCCAGGAAACACCATATATTTT,CASSDMRPGNTIYF
TRBV30,TRBJ2-2,NA,NA,TGTGCCTGGAGTGCCACTAGGACCGGGGAGCTGTTTTTT,CAWSATRTGELFF
TRBV5-1,TRBJ2-3,TRBD2,NA,TGCGCCAGCAGCCTCGGGGGGTACACAGATACGCAGTATTTT,CASSLGGYTDTQYF
TRBV6-5,TRBJ1-2,TRBD1,NA,TGTGCCAGCAGTAGGGACAGGGTACATGGCTACACCTTC,CASSRDRVHGYTF
TRBV7-2,TRBJ2-2,NA,NA,TGTGCCAGCAGCTTAGGTCGACAGTCGGTCGGGGAGCTGTTTTTT,CASSLGRQSVGELFF